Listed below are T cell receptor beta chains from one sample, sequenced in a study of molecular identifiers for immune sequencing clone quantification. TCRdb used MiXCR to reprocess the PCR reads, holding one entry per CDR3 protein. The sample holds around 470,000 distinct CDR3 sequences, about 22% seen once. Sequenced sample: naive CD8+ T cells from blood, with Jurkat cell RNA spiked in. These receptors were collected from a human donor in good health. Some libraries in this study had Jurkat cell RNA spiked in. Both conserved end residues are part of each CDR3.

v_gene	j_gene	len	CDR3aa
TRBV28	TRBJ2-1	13	CASSIQLHNEQFF
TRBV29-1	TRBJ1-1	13	CSAGGGSYTEAFF
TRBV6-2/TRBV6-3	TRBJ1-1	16	CASSYSRRASNTEAFF
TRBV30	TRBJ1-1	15	CAWSVFGLPNTEAFF
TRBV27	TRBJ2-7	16	CASSSSHSGRTYEQYF
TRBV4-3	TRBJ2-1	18	CASSQEGGPGARYNEQFF
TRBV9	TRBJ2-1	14	CASSPEALYNEQFF
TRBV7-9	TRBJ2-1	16	CAGSEPAYTSGNEQFF
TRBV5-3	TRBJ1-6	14	CASSWGGANSPLYF
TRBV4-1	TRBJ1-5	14	CASSGSGEDQPQHF
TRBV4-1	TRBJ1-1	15	CASSHTAGQAAEAFF
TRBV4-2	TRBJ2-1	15	CASSLVAGGSNEQFF
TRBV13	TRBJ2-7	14	CASSPGQGRYEQYF
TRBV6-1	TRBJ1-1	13	CASSEESGLEAFF
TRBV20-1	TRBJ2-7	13	CSAQQGAGYEQYF
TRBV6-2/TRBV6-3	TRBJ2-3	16	CASSYWTSGTTDTQYF
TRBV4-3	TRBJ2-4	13	CASSQRDGNIQYF
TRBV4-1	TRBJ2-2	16	CASSLLGAANTGELFF
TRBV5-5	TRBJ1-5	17	CASTPDLSLNPNQPQHF
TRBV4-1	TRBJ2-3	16	CASSQNSGGPPDTQYF
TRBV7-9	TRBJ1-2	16	CASSLEGAGGDYGYTF
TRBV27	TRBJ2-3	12	CASSPRRDTQYF
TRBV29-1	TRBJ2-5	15	CSVEGDIRGIEAQYF
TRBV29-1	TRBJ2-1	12	CSVTTGGREQFF
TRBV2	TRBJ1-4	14	CASSTGTGDEKLFF
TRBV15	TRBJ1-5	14	CATSPGLINQPQHF
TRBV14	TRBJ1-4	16	CASSQRQGSPNEKLFF
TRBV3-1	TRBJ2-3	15	CASSQEWSSTDTQYF
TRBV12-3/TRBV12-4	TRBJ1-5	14	CASSTQGYNQPQHF
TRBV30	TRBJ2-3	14	CAWSRAGQADTQYF
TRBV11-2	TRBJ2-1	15	CASSLDAAGYNEQFF
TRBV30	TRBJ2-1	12	CAWGPEGREQFF
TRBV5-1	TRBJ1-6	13	CASSLGGSSPLHF
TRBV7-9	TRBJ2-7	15	CASSPINENSYEQYF
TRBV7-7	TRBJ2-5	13	CASSKVGRETQYF
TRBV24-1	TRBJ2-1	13	CATSRSGYNEQFF
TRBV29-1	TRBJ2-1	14	CSVGGGGQLDEQFF
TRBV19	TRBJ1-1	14	CASSIVLANTEAFF
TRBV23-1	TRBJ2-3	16	CASSHPGVQSTDTQYF